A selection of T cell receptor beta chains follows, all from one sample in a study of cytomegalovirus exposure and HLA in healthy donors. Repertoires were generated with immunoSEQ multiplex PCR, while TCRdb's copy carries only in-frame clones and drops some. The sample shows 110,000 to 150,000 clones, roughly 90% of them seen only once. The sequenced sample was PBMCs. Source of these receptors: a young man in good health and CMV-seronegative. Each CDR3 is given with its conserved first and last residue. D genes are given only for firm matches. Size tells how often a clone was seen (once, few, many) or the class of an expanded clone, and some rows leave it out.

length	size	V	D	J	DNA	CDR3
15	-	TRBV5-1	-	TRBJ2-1	TGCGCCAGCAGTCCTCGACAGTCTCCCTACAATGAGCAGTTCTTC	CASSPRQSPYNEQFF
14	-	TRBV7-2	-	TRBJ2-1	TGTGCCAGCAGCCCGCAAGGGGCCTACAATGAGCAGTTCTTC	CASSPQGAYNEQFF
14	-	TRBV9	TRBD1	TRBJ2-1	TGTGCCAGCAGCCAACCAGGGGGTGACAATGAGCAGTTCTTC	CASSQPGGDNEQFF
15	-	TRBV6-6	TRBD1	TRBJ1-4	TGTGCCAGCAGACGACAGGGGGCCACTAATGAAAAACTGTTTTTT	CASRRQGATNEKLFF
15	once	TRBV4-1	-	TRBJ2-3	TGCGCCAGCAGCCAAGCCCCCGAGGGGGCAGATACGCAGTATTTT	CASSQAPEGADTQYF
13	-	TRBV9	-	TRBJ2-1	TGTGCCAGCCGGCAGGGATCTGATAATGAGCAGTTCTTC	CASRQGSDNEQFF
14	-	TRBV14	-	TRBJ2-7	TGTGCCAGCCGACCGGGACGGGGGTGGAACGAGCAGTACTTC	CASRPGRGWNEQYF
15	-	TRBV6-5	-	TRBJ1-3	TGTGCCAGCAGTCGCGGGCGGTTCTCTGGAAACACCATATATTTT	CASSRGRFSGNTIYF
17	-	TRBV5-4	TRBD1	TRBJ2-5	TGTGCCAGCAGCCCCTTGACAGGGGGCACTTCTGGGGAGACCCAGTACTTC	CASSPLTGGTSGETQYF
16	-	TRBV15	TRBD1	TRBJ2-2	TGTGCCACCAGCGTACAACAGGGGATGGGCACCGGGGAGCTGTTTTTT	CATSVQQGMGTGELFF
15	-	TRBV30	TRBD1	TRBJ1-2	TGTGCCTGGAGTGTACCGGACAGGGGGCGATGGGGCTACACCTTC	CAWSVPDRGRWGYTF
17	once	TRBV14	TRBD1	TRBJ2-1	TGTGCCAGCAGCCTTACCGGGACAGGGGTTTTAACCAATGAGCAGTTCTTC	CASSLTGTGVLTNEQFF
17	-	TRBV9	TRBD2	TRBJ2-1	TGTGCCAGCAGCGTAGGTGCGCGGGGGGCCTCCTACAATGAGCAGTTCTTC	CASSVGARGASYNEQFF
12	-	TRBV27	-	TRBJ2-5	TGTGCCAGCGGGCGGGCCCAAGAGACCCAGTACTTC	CASGRAQETQYF
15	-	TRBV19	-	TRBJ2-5	TGTGCCAGTAGTGGTTTGGGTCGGGACTGGGAGACCCAGTACTTC	CASSGLGRDWETQYF
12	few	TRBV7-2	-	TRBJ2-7	TGTGCCAGCAGCCCCCTCGTCCCCGAGCAGTACTTC	CASSPLVPEQYF
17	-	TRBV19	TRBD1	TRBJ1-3	TGTGCCAGTAACCCTGGACAGGGGAGGGACCCTGGAAACACCATATATTTT	CASNPGQGRDPGNTIYF
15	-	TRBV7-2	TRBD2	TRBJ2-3	TGTGCCAGCAGCTTAGTGACTAGCGGCACAGATACGCAGTATTTT	CASSLVTSGTDTQYF
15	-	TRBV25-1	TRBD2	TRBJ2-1	TGTGCCAGCACCACTAGCGGGAGCTCCTACAATGAGCAGTTCTTC	CASTTSGSSYNEQFF
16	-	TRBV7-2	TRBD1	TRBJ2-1	TGTGCCAGCACCTCCTCCGGACAGGTCTCCTACAATGAGCAGTTCTTC	CASTSSGQVSYNEQFF
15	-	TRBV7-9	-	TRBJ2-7	TGTGCCAGCAGCATTCCTACAGGGATTGCTTACGAGCAGTACTTC	CASSIPTGIAYEQYF
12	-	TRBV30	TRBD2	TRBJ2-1	TGTGCCTGGAGGTACCTAGCGGGCGAGCAGTTCTTC	CAWRYLAGEQFF
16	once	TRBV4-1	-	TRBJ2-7	TGCGCCAGCAGCCACCCCCCTGAGGGGGGGTCCTACGAGCAGTACTTC	CASSHPPEGGSYEQYF
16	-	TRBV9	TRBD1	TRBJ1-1	TGTGCCAGCAGCGTAGTAGGGACAGGGTTGAGCACTGAAGCTTTCTTT	CASSVVGTGLSTEAFF
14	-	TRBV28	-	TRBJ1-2	TGTGCCAGCAGTTTATCACCAGGTACCTATGGCTACACCTTC	CASSLSPGTYGYTF
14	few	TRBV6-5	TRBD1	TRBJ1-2	TGTGCCAGCAGTTACGGCGGGACAGGGTACGGCTACACCTTC	CASSYGGTGYGYTF
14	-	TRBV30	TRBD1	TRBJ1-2	TGTGCCTGGAGTCGGGACAGACCTCAATCTGGCTACACCTTC	CAWSRDRPQSGYTF
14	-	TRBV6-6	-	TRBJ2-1	TGTGCCAGCAGTCCTCGTGTAGGAGCCAATGAGCAGTTCTTC	CASSPRVGANEQFF
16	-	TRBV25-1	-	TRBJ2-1	TGTGCCAGCAGTGATTATAGCGGATACTCCTACAATGAGCAGTTCTTC	CASSDYSGYSYNEQFF
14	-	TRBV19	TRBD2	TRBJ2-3	TGTGCCAGTAGGCAGCGGGGGGGCACAGATACGCAGTATTTT	CASRQRGGTDTQYF
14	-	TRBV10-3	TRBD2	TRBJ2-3	TGTGCCGTATCTAGCGGGCTAAGCACAGATACGCAGTATTTT	CAVSSGLSTDTQYF
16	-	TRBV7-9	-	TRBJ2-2	TGTGCCAGCAGCTCACACCGGGACACCCACACCGGGGAGCTGTTTTTT	CASSSHRDTHTGELFF
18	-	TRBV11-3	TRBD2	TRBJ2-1	TGTGCCAGCAGCTTAGATCAAAGCGGGAGTTATACCTACAATGAGCAGTTCTTC	CASSLDQSGSYTYNEQFF
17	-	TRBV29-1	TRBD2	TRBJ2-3	TGCAGCGTCCGCACCGGACTAGCGGGAGGGAGCACAGATACGCAGTATTTT	CSVRTGLAGGSTDTQYF
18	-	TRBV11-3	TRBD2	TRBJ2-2	TGTGCCAGCAGTCGACAGGGGACTAGCGGAGGGGCCACCGGGGAGCTGTTTTTT	CASSRQGTSGGATGELFF
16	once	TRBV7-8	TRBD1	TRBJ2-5	TGTGCCAGCAGCCCCAGGACAGGGGCCGCTCAAGAGACCCAGTACTTC	CASSPRTGAAQETQYF
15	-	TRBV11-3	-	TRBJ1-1	TGTGCCAGCACCATCTACCCTCGCAGGGATACTGAAGCTTTCTTT	CASTIYPRRDTEAFF
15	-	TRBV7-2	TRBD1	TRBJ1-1	TGTGCCAGCAGCTCGACAGGGGGCGCAATAACTGAAGCTTTCTTT	CASSSTGGAITEAFF
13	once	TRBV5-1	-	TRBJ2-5	TGCGCCAGCAAGGACTCCTTAGAAGAGACCCAGTACTTC	CASKDSLEETQYF
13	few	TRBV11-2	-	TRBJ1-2	TGTGCCAGCAGCCTCCGTCAGGGGCCTGGCTACACCTTC	CASSLRQGPGYTF
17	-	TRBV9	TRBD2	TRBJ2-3	TGTGCCAGCAGCGTGCCTCCTAGCGGATCGGAGGGAGATACGCAGTATTTT	CASSVPPSGSEGDTQYF
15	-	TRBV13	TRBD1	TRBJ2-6	TGTGCCAGCAGCCGGACAGGGGCTGGGGCCAACGTCCTGACTTTC	CASSRTGAGANVLTF
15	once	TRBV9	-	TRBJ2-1	TGTGCCAGCAGCGTAGTGGGGGGAGCTTACAATGAGCAGTTCTTC	CASSVVGGAYNEQFF
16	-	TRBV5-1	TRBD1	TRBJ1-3	TGCGCCAGCAGCTTATCAAGACAGGGATCTGGAAACACCATATATTTT	CASSLSRQGSGNTIYF
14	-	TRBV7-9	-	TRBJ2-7	TGTGCCAGCGGATCGGGACTCCACCTCTACGAGCAGTACTTC	CASGSGLHLYEQYF
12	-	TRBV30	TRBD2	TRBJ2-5	TGTGCCTGGAGACGGGAGGGGGAGACCCAGTACTTC	CAWRREGETQYF
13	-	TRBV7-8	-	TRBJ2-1	TGTGCCAGCAGCCTGGGGGGAGGCAATGAGCAGTTCTTC	CASSLGGGNEQFF
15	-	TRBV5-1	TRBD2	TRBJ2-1	TGCGCCACCCGGACCGGAGCGGGAGTGGGAAATGAGCAGTTCTTC	CATRTGAGVGNEQFF
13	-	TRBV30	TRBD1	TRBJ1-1	TGTGCCTGGGCAGGGGGCCGGAACACTGAAGCTTTCTTT	CAWAGGRNTEAFF
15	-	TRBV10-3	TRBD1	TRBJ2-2	TGTGCCATCAGTTCGGGACAGGGTGGACCCGGGGAGCTGTTTTTT	CAISSGQGGPGELFF
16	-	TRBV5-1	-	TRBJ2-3	TGCGCCAGCAGCTTGTCCACCCTCCTAATCACAGATACGCAGTATTTT	CASSLSTLLITDTQYF